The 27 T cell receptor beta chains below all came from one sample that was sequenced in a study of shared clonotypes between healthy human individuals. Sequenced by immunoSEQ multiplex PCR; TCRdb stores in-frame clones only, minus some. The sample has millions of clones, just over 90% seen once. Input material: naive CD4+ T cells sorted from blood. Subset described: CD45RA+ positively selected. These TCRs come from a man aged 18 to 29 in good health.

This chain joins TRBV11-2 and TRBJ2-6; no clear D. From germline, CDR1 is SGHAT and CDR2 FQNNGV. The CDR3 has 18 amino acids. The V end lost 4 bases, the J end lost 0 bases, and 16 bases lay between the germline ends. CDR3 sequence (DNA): TGTGCCAGCAGCTCTGCCCCGACGTGGAACTCTGGGGCCAACGTCCTGACTTTC. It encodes CASSSAPTWNSGANVLTF. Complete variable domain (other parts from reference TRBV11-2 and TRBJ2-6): EAGVAQSPRYKIIEKRQSVAFWCNPISGHATLYWYQQILGQGPKLLIQFQNNGVVDDSQLPKDRFSAERLKGVDSTLKIQPAKLEDSAVYLCASSSAPTWNSGANVLTFGAGSRLTVL.

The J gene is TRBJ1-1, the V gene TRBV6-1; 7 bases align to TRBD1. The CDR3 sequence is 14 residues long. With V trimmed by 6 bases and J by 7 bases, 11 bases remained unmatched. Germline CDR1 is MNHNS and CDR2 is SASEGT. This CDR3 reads CASSVGTGALEAFF. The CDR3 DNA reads TGTGCCAGCAGCGTAGGAACAGGGGCACTTGAAGCTTTCTTT.

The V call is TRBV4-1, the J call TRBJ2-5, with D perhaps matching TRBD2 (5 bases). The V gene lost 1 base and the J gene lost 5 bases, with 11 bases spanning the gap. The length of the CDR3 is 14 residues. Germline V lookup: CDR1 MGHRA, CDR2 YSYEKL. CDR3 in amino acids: CASSQVSGFETQYF. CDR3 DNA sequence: TGCGCCAGCAGCCAAGTCTCGGGGTTTGAGACCCAGTACTTC.

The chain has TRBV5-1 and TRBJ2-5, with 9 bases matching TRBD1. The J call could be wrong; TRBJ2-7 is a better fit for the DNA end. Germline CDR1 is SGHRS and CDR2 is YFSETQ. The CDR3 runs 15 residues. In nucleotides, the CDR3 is TGCGCCAGCAGACAAGGACTGGGACAGGGCTACGAGCAGTACTTC. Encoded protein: CASRQGLGQGYEQYF.

The CDR3 reads CASSPLPNTEAFF. The CDR3 nucleotides read TGTGCCAGCAGCCCGTTGCCGAACACTGAAGCTTTCTTT. The chain recombines TRBV7-6 with TRBJ1-1; D unclear. Germline CDR1 reads SGHVS; CDR2 reads FNYEAQ. With 5 bases removed from V and 1 base from J, the gap between germline ends came to 8 bases. The CDR3 is 13 amino acids.

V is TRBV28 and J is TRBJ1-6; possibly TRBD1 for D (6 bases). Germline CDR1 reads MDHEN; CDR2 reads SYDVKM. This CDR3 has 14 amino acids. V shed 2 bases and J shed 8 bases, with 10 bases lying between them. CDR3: CASSLRAGDSPLHF. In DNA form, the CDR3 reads TGTGCCAGCAGTTTAAGGGCAGGGGATTCACCCCTCCACTTT.

The CDR3 DNA reads as TGTGCCAGCAGTACGACAGGGGGCGTCATTTACGAGCAGTACTTC. Encoded protein: CASSTTGGVIYEQYF. The rearrangement uses TRBV28 and TRBJ2-7, with TRBD1 matching over 10 bases. The V segment lost 5 bases and the J segment 4 bases; nucleotides outside the gene matches: 8. The CDR3 sequence is 15 residues long. Germline V gene data show CDR1 as MDHEN and CDR2 as SYDVKM.

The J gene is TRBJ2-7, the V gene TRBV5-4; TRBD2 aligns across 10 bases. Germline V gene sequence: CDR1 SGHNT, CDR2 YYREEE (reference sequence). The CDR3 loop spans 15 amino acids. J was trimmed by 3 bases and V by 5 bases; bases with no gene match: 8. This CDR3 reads CASSSKRGGSYEQYF. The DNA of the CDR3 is TGTGCCAGCAGTTCAAAGCGGGGGGGTAGCTACGAGCAGTACTTC.

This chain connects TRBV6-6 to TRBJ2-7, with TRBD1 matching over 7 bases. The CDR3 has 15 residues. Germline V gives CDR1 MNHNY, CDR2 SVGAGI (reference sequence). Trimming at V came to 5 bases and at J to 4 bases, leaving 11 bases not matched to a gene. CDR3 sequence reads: CASSPREGGKYEQYF. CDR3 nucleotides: TGTGCCAGCAGTCCCCGCGAAGGGGGCAAGTACGAGCAGTACTTC.

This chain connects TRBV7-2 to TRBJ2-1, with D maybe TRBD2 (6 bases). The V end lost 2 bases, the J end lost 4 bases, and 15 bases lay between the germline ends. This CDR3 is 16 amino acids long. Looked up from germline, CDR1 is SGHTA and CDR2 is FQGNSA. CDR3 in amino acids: CASSLLPVAVYNEQFF. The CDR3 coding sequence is TGTGCCAGCAGCTTATTACCGGTAGCGGTTTACAATGAGCAGTTCTTC.

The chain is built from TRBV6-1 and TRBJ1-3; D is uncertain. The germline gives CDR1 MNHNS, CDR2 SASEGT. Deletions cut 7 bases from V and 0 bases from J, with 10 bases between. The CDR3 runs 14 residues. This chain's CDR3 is CASTSDHSGNTIYF. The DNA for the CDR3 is TGTGCCAGCACCTCGGACCACTCTGGAAACACCATATATTTT.

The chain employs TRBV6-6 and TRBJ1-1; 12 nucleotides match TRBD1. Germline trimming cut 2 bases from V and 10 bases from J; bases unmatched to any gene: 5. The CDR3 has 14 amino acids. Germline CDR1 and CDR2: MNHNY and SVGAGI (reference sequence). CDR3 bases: TGTGCCAGCAGTTACCAGGGACAGGGGGCGAGAGCTTTCTTT. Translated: CASSYQGQGARAFF.

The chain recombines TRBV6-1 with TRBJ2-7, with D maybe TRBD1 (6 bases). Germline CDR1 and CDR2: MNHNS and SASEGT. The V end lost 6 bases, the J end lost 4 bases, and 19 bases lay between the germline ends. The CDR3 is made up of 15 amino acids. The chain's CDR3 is CASRPITGSGYEQYF. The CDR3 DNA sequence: TGTGCCAGCAGGCCTATAACAGGGTCGGGGTACGAGCAGTACTTC.

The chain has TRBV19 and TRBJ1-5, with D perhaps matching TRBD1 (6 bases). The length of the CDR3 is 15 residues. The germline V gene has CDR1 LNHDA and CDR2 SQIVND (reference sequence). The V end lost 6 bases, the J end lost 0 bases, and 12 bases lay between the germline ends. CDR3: CASRVTGDSNQPQHF. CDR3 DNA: TGTGCCAGTAGGGTGACAGGCGATAGCAATCAGCCCCAGCATTTT. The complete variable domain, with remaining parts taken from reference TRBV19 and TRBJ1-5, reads DGGITQSPKYLFRKEGQNVTLSCEQNLNHDAMYWYRQDPGQGLRLIYYSQIVNDFQKGDIAEGYSVSREKKESFPLTVTSAQKNPTAFYLCASRVTGDSNQPQHFGDGTRLSIL.

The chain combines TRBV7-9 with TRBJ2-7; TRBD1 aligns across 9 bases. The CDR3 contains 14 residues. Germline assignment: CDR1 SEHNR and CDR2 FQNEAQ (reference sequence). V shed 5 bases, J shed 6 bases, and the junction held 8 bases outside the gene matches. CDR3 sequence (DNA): TGTGCCAGCAGCCAACCGGGACAGGGTCCCGAGCAGTACTTC. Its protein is CASSQPGQGPEQYF.

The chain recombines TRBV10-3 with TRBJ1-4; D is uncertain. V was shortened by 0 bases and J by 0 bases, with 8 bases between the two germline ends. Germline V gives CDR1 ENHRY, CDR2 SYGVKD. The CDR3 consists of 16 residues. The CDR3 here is CAISESGRATNEKLFF. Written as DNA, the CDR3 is TGTGCCATCAGTGAGTCGGGCAGAGCAACTAATGAAAAACTGTTTTTT.

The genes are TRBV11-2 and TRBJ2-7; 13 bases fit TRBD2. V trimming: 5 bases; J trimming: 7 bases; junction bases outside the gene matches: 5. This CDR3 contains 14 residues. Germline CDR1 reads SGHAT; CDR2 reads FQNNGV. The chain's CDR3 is CASSGGLAGEEQYF. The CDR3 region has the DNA TGTGCCAGCAGCGGAGGACTAGCGGGGGAGGAGCAGTACTTC.

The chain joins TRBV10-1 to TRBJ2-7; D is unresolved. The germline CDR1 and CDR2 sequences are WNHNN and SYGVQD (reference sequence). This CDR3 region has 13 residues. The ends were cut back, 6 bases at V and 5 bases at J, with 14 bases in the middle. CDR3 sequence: CASSVTWGNEQYF. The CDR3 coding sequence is TGCGCCAGCAGCGTGACCTGGGGTAACGAGCAGTACTTC.

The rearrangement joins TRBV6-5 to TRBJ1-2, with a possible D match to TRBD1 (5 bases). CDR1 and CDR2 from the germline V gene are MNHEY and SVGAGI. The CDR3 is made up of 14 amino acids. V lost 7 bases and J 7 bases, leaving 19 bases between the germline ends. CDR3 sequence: CASTGPSGTGGYTF. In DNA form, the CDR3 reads TGTGCCAGCACCGGGCCCTCCGGTACAGGTGGCTACACCTTC.

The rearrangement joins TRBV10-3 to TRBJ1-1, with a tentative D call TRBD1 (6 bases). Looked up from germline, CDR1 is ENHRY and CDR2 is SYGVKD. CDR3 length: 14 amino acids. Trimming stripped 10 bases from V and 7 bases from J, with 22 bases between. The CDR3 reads CATNPTGPTGEAFF. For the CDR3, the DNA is TGTGCCACCAATCCGACAGGACCAACAGGTGAAGCTTTCTTT.

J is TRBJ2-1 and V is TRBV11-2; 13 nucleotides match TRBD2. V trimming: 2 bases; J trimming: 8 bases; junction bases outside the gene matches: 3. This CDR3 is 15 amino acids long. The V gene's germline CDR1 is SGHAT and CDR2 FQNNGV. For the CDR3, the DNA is TGTGCCAGCAGCTTAACTAGCGGGAGGGCCCATGAGCAGTTCTTC. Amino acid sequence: CASSLTSGRAHEQFF.

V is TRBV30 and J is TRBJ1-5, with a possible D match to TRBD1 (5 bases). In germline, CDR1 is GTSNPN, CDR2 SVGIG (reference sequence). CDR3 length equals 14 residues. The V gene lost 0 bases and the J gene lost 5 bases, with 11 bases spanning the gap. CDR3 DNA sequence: TGTGCCTGGAGTGTAACTGGGGCGGATCAGCCCCAGCATTTT. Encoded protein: CAWSVTGADQPQHF. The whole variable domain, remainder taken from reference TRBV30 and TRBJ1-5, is SQTIHQWPATLVQPVGSPLSLECTVEGTSNPNLYWYRQAAGRGLQLLFYSVGIGQISSEVPQNLSASRPQDRQFILSSKKLLLSDSGFYLCAWSVTGADQPQHFGDGTRLSIL.

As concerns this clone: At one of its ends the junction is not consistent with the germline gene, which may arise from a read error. The CDR3 is CASSEGNPGELFF. The CDR3 bases are TGTGCCAGCAGTGAGGGGAACCCCGGGGAGCTGTTTTTT. The chain carries TRBV6-5 and TRBJ2-2, with D possibly being TRBD1 or TRBD2 (5 bases each). In germline, CDR1 is MNHEY, CDR2 SVGAGI. The CDR3 is 13 residues long.

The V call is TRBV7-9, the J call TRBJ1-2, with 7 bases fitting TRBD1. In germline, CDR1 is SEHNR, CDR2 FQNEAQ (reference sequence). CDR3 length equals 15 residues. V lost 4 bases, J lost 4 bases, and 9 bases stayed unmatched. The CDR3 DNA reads TGTGCCAGCAGCTCTGGACGACAGGGCCGCTATGGCTACACCTTC. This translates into CASSSGRQGRYGYTF.

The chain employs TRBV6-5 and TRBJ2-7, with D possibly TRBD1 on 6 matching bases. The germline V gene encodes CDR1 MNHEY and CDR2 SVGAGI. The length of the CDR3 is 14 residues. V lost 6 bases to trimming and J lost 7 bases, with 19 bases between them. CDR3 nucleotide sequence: TGTGCCAGCAGGCGGCCAGGGGCCGCCGAGGAGCAGTACTTC. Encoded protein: CASRRPGAAEEQYF.

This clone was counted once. The CDR3 loop is CAWRWGPNTGELFF. In nucleotides, the CDR3 is TGTGCCTGGAGATGGGGGCCGAACACCGGGGAGCTGTTTTTT. The chain uses TRBV30 and TRBJ2-2, with TRBD1 as a possible D gene (6 bases). The CDR3 loop spans 14 amino acids. Germline-derived CDR1 and CDR2 are GTSNPN and SVGIG (reference sequence). V lost 3 bases to trimming and J lost 0 bases, with 8 bases between them.

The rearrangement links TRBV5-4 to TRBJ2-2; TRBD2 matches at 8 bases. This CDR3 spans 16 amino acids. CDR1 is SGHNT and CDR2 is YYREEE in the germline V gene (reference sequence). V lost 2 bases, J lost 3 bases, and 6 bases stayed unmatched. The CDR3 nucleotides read TGTGCCAGCAGCTTACCGGGAGGGCTTGACACCGGGGAGCTGTTTTTT. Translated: CASSLPGGLDTGELFF.